This T cell receptor beta chain was observed in a study of cytomegalovirus exposure and HLA in healthy donors (dated by TCRdb to the late 2010s). Regarding the research as a whole: An earlier analysis of about 560 of the donors reported roughly 300 Gb of sequence data and 117 million unique TCR beta sequences obtained from about 180 million T cells. Around 330 gigabases of sequencing data and about 92 million unique TCR sequences made up an early release that covered approximately 650 HLA-typed donors. Of the approximately 400 genotyped donors, 65% to 90% were placed in the genetic ancestry cluster associated with self-reported Caucasian donors. The study aimed to test whether signatures of past pathogen exposure could be identified by cataloging public T cell receptors. Using immunosequencing, the study profiled T cell repertoires from 666 subjects and related those repertoires to cytomegalovirus serostatus. In addition to the first cohort of around 670 subjects, a separate validation cohort of 100 to 150 different subjects was used. The study combined high-throughput TCR immunosequencing, statistical association of individual TCRs with disease status, and machine learning to predict cytomegalovirus infection status. A later analysis re-analyzed previously published TCR beta repertoires from several hundred donors and added high-resolution HLA genotyping to study TCR occurrence patterns. The later analysis used no new phenotypic data to find candidate immune exposures, relying instead on TCR beta sequences and their occurrence across donors. To decide whether each TCR beta V gene segment behaved as functional or pseudogenic, an earlier analysis of 587 of the donors relied on high-throughput TCR beta sequencing. Donor age, sex, ethnicity and CMV serostatus were collected together with the repertoire data. In a later genetic analysis, genome-wide SNP genotypes for about 55% of the roughly 700 donors were used, and that subset was treated as a discovery cohort. All discovery cohort repertoires had been generated using a single sequencing platform. Both class I and class II loci were covered by HLA typing, at four-digit resolution. The number of typed donors differed by locus: about 629-630 for A, B, C, DRB1 and DQB1; 500 to 550 for DQA1; approximately 600 for DPA1; and approximately 450 for DPB1. Roughly five DR-DQ haplotypes were handled as single units for association and clustering, since linkage in the cohort was strong. Among around 400 genotyped donors of the cohort, an average of approximately 200,000 unique TCR beta nucleotide sequences was sequenced per donor, of which about 18% were non-productive. Findings and caveats that apply to the study as a whole: Because counts were too low, seventeen rarely observed V segments, including chromosome 9 orphons, were excluded from the earlier analysis of around 640 of the donors. It was suggested by the authors that the approach could potentially be generalized to other disease states and immunological phenotypes. A later genetic analysis associated a missense DCLRE1C variant with V-gene and J-gene trimming of TCR beta chains, and an independent cohort replicated the association. Sequencing depth was assumed to be roughly uniform across donors in the presence/absence analyses, though that assumption may not hold. At a false discovery rate of 0.05, a later analysis linked 15,000 to 20,000 TCR beta sequences to specific HLA alleles. The cohort was sequenced for TCR beta chains only, and without alpha or paired-chain data the features that could be detected were limited. A later genetic analysis reported fewer N-insertions in productive TCRs among donors in an Asian-associated ancestry cluster than the roughly 690-donor mean. In both the original and validation cohorts, the classifier was reported to diagnose cytomegalovirus status with high specificity and sensitivity. Compared with equally common non-associated chains, HLA-associated TCR beta chains in a later analysis were more clonally expanded and had lower generation probabilities. Assigning TCR associations to individual alleles was difficult when HLA alleles, especially DR and DQ, strongly co-occurred. Some IMGT-functional V segments, including TRBV6-2 and TRBV6-3, could not be told apart with the 87-base-pair reads, so those segments were excluded. In a later analysis, TCR association rates were found to vary across HLA loci, with the most associated TCRs seen for DRB1 alleles and the fewest for HLA-C alleles. Because HLA typing was missing for some donors at each locus, association tests included only the typed subset. According to a later analysis, most CMV-associated TCR beta chains appeared to be HLA-restricted, and the HLA associations seemed to be driven largely by CMV exposure. A cluster of highly shared sequence variants was judged likely to represent a technical artifact of the sequencing pipeline. In the study, approximately 150 TCR beta chains were listed as associated with cytomegalovirus. A further reported finding was that TCR beta sequences accurately predicted the HLA-A and HLA-B alleles for most subjects in the first cohort. Across donors, most TCR sequences were observed very rarely, whereas some public TCRs were present in many individuals. In vitro tests confirmed that a few of the cytomegalovirus-associated TCR beta chains recognize cytomegalovirus antigens. Correlated functional status among segregating V segments might reflect linkage disequilibrium, but an unknown experimental factor could not be ruled out. Broadly in line with IMGT annotations, most TCR beta V segments showed up in productive rearrangements about 87% or about 30% of the time in an earlier analysis of 450 to 600 of the donors. In a later analysis, several top co-occurrence clusters were reported to appear linked to parvovirus B19, influenza, CMV and Epstein-Barr virus. Immune exposure information for the cohort was limited to CMV serostatus.

The library was generated by the immunoSEQ multiplex PCR assay. For the multiplex PCR, a mixture combining 60 forward primers for TCR Vbeta segments and 13 reverse primers for TCR Jbeta segments was used. Amplification of the CDR3 region of rearranged TCR beta genes was performed with a multiplex PCR assay on genomic DNA. On the Illumina HiSeq System, the amplified TCR beta libraries were sequenced as 87-base-pair reads. The authors' pipeline ran thus. A later analysis counted about 76 million unique TCR beta chains across the 500 to 850 repertoires, and around 9.9 million of these chains were shared by at least two donors. A nearest-neighbor algorithm error-corrected the raw reads and collapsed the reads into unique sequences, merging closely related sequences to remove PCR and sequencing errors. V, D and J gene segments were assigned by aligning CDR3 sequences to IMGT reference sequences. For a sequence to be retained, a match of at least six nucleotides to both a V gene segment and a J gene segment was required. A rearrangement was called productive if the CDR3 had no stop codons and remained in frame with V and J, and every other rearrangement was called non-productive. CDR3 was defined by IMGT convention, running from the second conserved V-encoded cysteine to the conserved J-encoded phenylalanine. The earlier analysis of some 600 of the donors excluded sequences that lacked an unambiguous match to a single V gene segment. In an earlier analysis of some 590 of the donors, a V segment was called functional when productive rearrangements were above 56.7%, and segregating when the standard deviation between donors exceeded 5%. To diagnose cytomegalovirus status from the catalog of TCR beta chain sequences, a statistical classification framework was built. V and J gene assignment, in a later analysis, came from comparing TCR nucleotide sequences with IMGT/GENE-DB human TR gene sequences. A later analysis assigned CDR3 sequences and most-parsimonious VDJ recombination scenarios with the TCRdist pipeline. A later analysis defined each TCR beta chain by its CDR3 amino acid sequence plus V-gene family, and excluded reads lacking a unique V-gene family. In a later analysis, around 600 highly shared, low-generation-probability nucleotide sequences were removed to address suspected cross-contamination and a sequencing artifact. For each public chain, a later analysis derived a clonal expansion index from normalized ranks of inferred template counts within each repertoire. Generation probabilities in a later analysis came from a VDJ recombination model fitted to out-of-frame rearrangements, and those results were checked against IGoR. Hypergeometric tests were used in a later analysis to score TCR-TCR, TCR-HLA and TCR-CMV co-occurrence, with a repertoire-size bias correction applied to the TCR pairs. False discovery rates were estimated in a later analysis by permuting HLA or CMV assignments 20 times. In a later analysis, co-occurring TCRs were grouped using DBSCAN, with TCRdist sequence similarity added in when clustering inside HLA-allele-positive subsets. Repertoires with fewer than 30,000 or more than 120,000 public chains, plus five repertoires with anomalous nucleotide sharing, were excluded from co-occurrence clustering. TCRdb carries this immuneACCESS record with in-frame sequences only. Its versions omit some clonotypes, under half of them owing to an unresolved V gene in the studies checked, with the rest unexplained. The V and J calls and clone size are taken from that table; D and trimming were inferred from the DNA. The sample records about 120,000 clones, 75% of which are singletons. The top ten constitute roughly 3% of the sample.

This clone appeared a single time. Its antigen remains undetermined. The input lacks base qualities; no much larger clone sits a single base away. The cohort comprised hundreds of healthy bone marrow donors. All cohort members were sampled while nominally healthy, although unrecorded immune exposures were likely present. The donor tested CMV seropositive, placing the donor among the roughly 300 seropositive members of the cohort. Every donor gave a peripheral blood sample, and the peripheral blood mononuclear cells from that sample were used for TCR beta sequencing. The Qiagen DNeasy Blood Extraction Kit was used to extract genomic DNA from the blood cell samples. CDR1 and CDR2 (SGDLS, YYNGEE) derive from the germline V gene. For this chain, trimming is 4 bases at the V end and 7 bases at the J end, and the number of junction bases without a gene match is 10. Its CDR3 holds 15 amino acids, cysteine through phenylalanine. Only the CDR3 part of the read is kept: 45 bases, read in frame from the first base.

The sequenced sample was PBMCs. This TCR was sampled from a woman aged 40 to 50 in good health and CMV-seropositive. This receptor chain uses TRBV9 and TRBJ1-2; TRBD1 aligns with 10 central bases. The CDR3 amino acid sequence is: CASSLSGTGVRGYTF. The sequenced DNA: TGTGCCAGCAGCCTATCCGGGACAGGGGTACGTGGCTACACCTTC.